This TCR beta chain came from a study of T-cell reconstitution after alpha-beta-depleted transplantation in children. Unique molecular identifiers featured in how the TCRbeta library was prepared. One entry per CDR3 protein results from TCRdb running MiXCR on the PCR reads. The sample holds about 460,000 distinct CDR3 sequences, 12% seen once. This clonotype has just a few counts. The sequenced sample was PBMCs from the stem cell graft donor, obtained from the stem cell graft. The TCR was taken from a human donor who donated a stem cell graft to a child with combined immunodeficiency.

The CDR3 coding sequence is TGTGCCAGCAGTTTCGCCGGGACCCCAGCCTACGAGCAGTACTTC. This encodes CASSFAGTPAYEQYF. The rearrangement joins TRBV12-3 or TRBV12-4 to TRBJ2-7; D tentatively fits TRBD1 or TRBD2 (5 bases each). V lost 3 bases and J lost 2, with 14 bases in between. This CDR3 contains 15 residues.